This T cell receptor (beta chain) was obtained from a study of shared clonotypes between healthy human individuals. Clones were read by immunoSEQ multiplex PCR, and TCRdb kept only the in-frame ones, dropping some. The sample has roughly 2.6 million clones, approximately 92% seen once; the top ten hold roughly 0.14%. CDR1 and CDR2 from the germline V gene are SQVTM and ANQGSEA. Trimming left V 7 bases short and J 3 bases short, with 23 bases between. There are 16 residues in the CDR3. The genes are TRBV29-1 and TRBJ2-3; possible D gene TRBD2, 6 bases. The origin of this receptor is a young man in good health. Material for sequencing was naive CD4+ T cells sorted from blood. As for subset: CD45RA+ positively selected. The CDR3 nucleotides read TGCAGCGCCGCGAAGGGTAGCGGTGTGCGGACAGATACGCAGTATTTT. The encoded protein is CSAAKGSGVRTDTQYF.